The sequence of this T cell receptor beta chain was determined in a study of blood T cell repertoires in COVID-19. At the level of the study: The samples span acute and convalescent COVID-19 from the United States, Italy and Spain. PBMCs, B-cell-depleted T cells, or T cells were the source of the cDNA or gDNA that made up the material.

V lost 5 bases and J lost 3; bases outside the gene matches: 7. Germline V CDR1 and CDR2: SGHAT, FQNNGV. The CDR3 spans 16 residues. In the authors' workflow: Amplification of reference gene primers was used by the study to estimate nucleated cell counts. Clones were read by immunoSEQ multiplex PCR, and TCRdb kept only the in-frame ones, dropping some. Clone size and the V and J calls come from that table; the DNA yielded D and trimming. The sample lists about 73,000 clones; approximately 80% were seen once. One Seattle source followed patients from active infection through their disease course. The sequence was obtained from a man aged 70 or older with COVID-19, enrolled during active disease. V usage is TRBV11-2 and J usage is TRBJ1-6, with 7 bases identical to TRBD1. Source material: peripheral blood. Written as DNA, the CDR3 is TGTGCCAGCAGCAAACCTACAGGGGACTATAATTCACCCCTCCACTTT. Translating gives CASSKPTGDYNSPLHF.